Following are 2 T cell receptor beta chains from one sample sequenced in a study of naive and memory T cell subsets. An equimolar mix of two oligonucleotides served as the beta constant-region primer for TRBC1 and TRBC2. Nested alpha and beta constant-region primers with the SP2 primer drove four PCR rounds on ligated cDNA. TCRdb recomputed calls from the UMI-ligation and nested PCR reads with MiXCR, one row per CDR3 protein. Of 30,000 to 40,000 distinct CDR3 sequences in the sample, about 18% are singletons; the top ten hold 3.4%. The specimen was effector memory CD4+ T cells from blood. Subset reported: effector memory, CD45RA- CD27-. The receptors were gathered from a human donor in good health.

This clonotype appeared a few times. V gene TRBV20-1 combines with J gene TRBJ1-2, with D possibly TRBD1 on 6 matching bases. Trimming cost V 2 bases and J 5 bases, with 18 bases left between them. The CDR3 spans 15 residues. CDR1 is DFQATT, CDR2 SNEGSKA, per germline (reference sequence). The CDR3 coding sequence is TGCAGTGCTAGACCAACTTGGGGGCCGAAGTATGGCTACACCTTC. Translated: CSARPTWGPKYGYTF.

The chain recombines TRBV7-2 with TRBJ2-7; unclear D gene. There are 14 residues in the CDR3. Trimming left V 3 bases short and J 0 bases short, with 9 bases between. CDR1 and CDR2 from the germline V gene are SGHTA and FQGNSA. The CDR3: CASSLTQSSYEQYF. Here the CDR3 DNA reads TGTGCCAGCAGCTTGACCCAGAGCTCCTACGAGCAGTACTTC.